Below are 20 T cell receptor beta chains sequenced from a single sample in a study of shared clonotypes between healthy human individuals. Method: immunoSEQ multiplex PCR; TCRdb's copy keeps in-frame clones and lacks some. The sample yields hundreds of thousands of clones, more than 95% seen once. It was CD45RO-negative cells, positively selected for CCR7, that made up naive CD8 cells, with terminally differentiated effector memory CD45RA+ cells excluded. Sequenced sample: naive CD8+ T cells sorted from blood. These TCRs come from a man aged 25-45 years in good health.

The rearrangement uses TRBV7-9 and TRBJ2-4; weak D call: TRBD1 (6 bases). The CDR3 spans 19 residues. V lost 5 bases to trimming and J lost 8 bases, with 31 bases between them. Per the germline V gene, CDR1 is SEHNR and CDR2 is FQNEAQ (reference sequence). The CDR3 loop is CASSDRDKAFHGGKDIQYF. DNA of the CDR3: TGTGCCAGCAGCGACCGGGACAAGGCTTTCCATGGAGGAAAAGACATTCAGTACTTC.

This chain uses TRBV7-3 with TRBJ2-2; unclear D gene. The length of the CDR3 is 13 residues. Germline V gene lookup returns CDR1 SGHTA and CDR2 FQGTGA. V lost 0 bases, J lost 4 bases, and 3 bases lay in between. DNA for the CDR3: TGTGCCAGCAGCTTAACCTTCACCGGGGAGCTGTTTTTT. Its translation: CASSLTFTGELFF.

This chain uses TRBV5-1 with TRBJ1-2; the match to TRBD1 covers 7 bases. V was clipped by 3 bases and J by 8 bases; unmatched bases: 4. In germline, CDR1 is SGHRS, CDR2 YFSETQ. The CDR3 is 12 residues long. The CDR3 coding sequence is TGCGCCAGCAGCTCTGACAGGGAGGGCTACACCTTC. This sequence encodes CASSSDREGYTF.

The rearrangement uses TRBV11-2 and TRBJ1-1; D not resolved. The V end was cut by 5 bases, the J end by 7 bases, with 17 bases between. The length of the CDR3 is 14 residues. Germline values: CDR1 SGHAT, CDR2 FQNNGV. The CDR3 nucleotides read TGTGCCAGCAGCGCCTATGAATCGGTCCATGAAGCTTTCTTT. Translation gives CASSAYESVHEAFF.

The rearrangement uses TRBV4-1 and TRBJ2-7; 9 bases align to TRBD2. The germline CDR1 and CDR2 sequences are MGHRA and YSYEKL. The CDR3 has 15 residues. The V segment lost 4 bases and the J segment 5 bases; nucleotides outside the gene matches: 9. The CDR3 sequence is CASSLRVAGDNEQYF. DNA for the CDR3: TGCGCCAGCAGCCTTCGGGTAGCGGGAGACAACGAGCAGTACTTC.

The chain couples TRBV4-3 to TRBJ2-2; 11 bases line up with TRBD2. The CDR3 length is 18 residues. V lost 1 base and J lost 7; bases outside the gene matches: 11. CDR1 is LGHNA and CDR2 is YSLEER in the germline V gene. The CDR3 DNA follows: TGCGCCAGCAGCCAAGTTCTAACTAGCGGGAGTTTCGGCGGGGAGCTGTTTTTT. Amino acid sequence: CASSQVLTSGSFGGELFF.

This chain links TRBV6-5 with TRBJ1-1; D unresolved. The CDR3 contains 11 residues. Trimming removed 6 bases at V and 2 bases at J, with 4 bases between. The germline gives CDR1 MNHEY, CDR2 SVGAGI. The CDR3 here is CASRSNTEAFF. The DNA of the CDR3 is TGTGCCAGCAGATCCAACACTGAAGCTTTCTTT.

The chain has TRBV7-4 and TRBJ2-5; a possible D gene is TRBD2 (7 bases). V lost 4 bases and J lost 5, with 17 bases in between. Per the germline V gene, CDR1 is SGHVT and CDR2 is SQSDAQ. The CDR3 runs 15 residues. The CDR3 spells CASSCGGPTSETQYF. The CDR3 DNA sequence: TGTGCCAGCAGCTGCGGGGGCCCCACATCTGAGACCCAGTACTTC.

This clone occurred once. V usage is TRBV19 and J usage is TRBJ2-1, with 10 bases fitting TRBD1. Germline assignment: CDR1 LNHDA and CDR2 SQIVND (reference sequence). J was trimmed by 4 bases and V by 3 bases; bases with no gene match: 9. The CDR3 has 17 amino acids. The CDR3 sequence: CASSMGPDRGPYNEQFF. The CDR3 DNA is TGTGCCAGTAGTATGGGGCCAGACAGGGGGCCTTACAATGAGCAGTTCTTC. Based on the CDR3 plus reference TRBV19 and TRBJ2-1, the full variable domain is DGGITQSPKYLFRKEGQNVTLSCEQNLNHDAMYWYRQDPGQGLRLIYYSQIVNDFQKGDIAEGYSVSREKKESFPLTVTSAQKNPTAFYLCASSMGPDRGPYNEQFFGPGTRLTVL.

This chain links TRBV19 with TRBJ2-7, with a tentative D call TRBD2 (5 bases). The CDR3 is 16 amino acids. Germline assignment: CDR1 LNHDA and CDR2 SQIVND (reference sequence). Trimming shortened V by 4 bases and J by 3 bases, and 19 bases separated the two germline ends. The CDR3 DNA reads TGTGCCAGTAGTACCATAGACTTTGGGAGTAGCTACGAGCAGTACTTC. It yields the protein CASSTIDFGSSYEQYF.

The V and J genes are TRBV11-2 and TRBJ1-1, with 9 positions matching TRBD1. The CDR3 consists of 14 residues. J gave up 1 base and V 6 bases, and 3 bases lay outside the gene matches. CDR1 is SGHAT, CDR2 FQNNGV, per germline. CDR3 residues: CASRWTGENTEAFF. The CDR3 DNA sequence: TGTGCCAGCAGATGGACAGGGGAGAACACTGAAGCTTTCTTT.

The sample holds a few counts of this clone. This same CDR3 is encoded by further DNA sequences in the sample. The chain carries TRBV5-5 and TRBJ2-7, with TRBD1 matching over 10 bases. CDR3 length: 14 residues. With 0 bases clipped from V and 4 bases from J, the junction kept 1 base outside the gene matches. Germline CDR1 is SGHKS and CDR2 is YYEKEE (reference sequence). The CDR3 region has the DNA TGTGCCAGCAGCTTGGGACAGGGGGCTTACGAGCAGTACTTC. Encoded protein: CASSLGQGAYEQYF.

The chain links TRBV10-3 to TRBJ2-5; D not certain. Germline V gene data show CDR1 as ENHRY and CDR2 as SYGVKD. CDR3 length: 12 amino acids. V was clipped by 3 bases and J by 5 bases, with 7 bases between them. The CDR3 loop reads CAISDPPETQYF. CDR3 nucleotide sequence: TGTGCCATCAGTGATCCCCCGGAGACCCAGTACTTC.

The gene calls are TRBV9 and TRBJ2-3, with a weak D call TRBD1 (6 bases). From germline, CDR1 is SGDLS and CDR2 YYNGEE. Between the trimmed V and J ends, which lost 4 bases and 2 bases, there was a span of 11 bases. This CDR3 is 14 amino acids long. The DNA for the CDR3 is TGTGCCAGCAGCCCAAGGACAGACACAGATACGCAGTATTTT. Its translation is CASSPRTDTDTQYF.

The genes are TRBV4-3 and TRBJ2-7; D uncertain. Germline V gives CDR1 LGHNA, CDR2 YSLEER. The V end lost 0 bases, the J end lost 3 bases, and 12 bases lay between the germline ends. The length of the CDR3 is 15 residues. DNA for the CDR3: TGCGCCAGCAGCCAAGATCAACGGCAGAACTACGAGCAGTACTTC. Translating it yields CASSQDQRQNYEQYF.

The table lists this clone with a count of one. The V gene is TRBV2, the J gene TRBJ1-4, with a weak D call TRBD1 (6 bases). V was trimmed by 2 bases and J by 8 bases, leaving 15 bases between them. The CDR3 covers 15 residues. The germline gives CDR1 SNHLY, CDR2 FYNNEI. The CDR3 sequence is CASSENGGPREKLFF. The CDR3, as DNA: TGTGCCAGCAGTGAAAATGGGGGGCCCAGAGAAAAACTGTTTTTT.

This chain uses TRBV18 with TRBJ2-7; TRBD1 might be the D (5 bases). The CDR3 is 15 residues long. The germline CDR1 and CDR2 sequences are KGHSH and LQKENI. The germline V and J ends were trimmed by 2 bases and 0 bases, with 11 bases remaining between them. The DNA of the CDR3 is TGTGCCAGCTCACCAAGGCAGGGCTCCTCCTACGAGCAGTACTTC. Protein sequence: CASSPRQGSSYEQYF.

V usage is TRBV7-9 and J usage is TRBJ2-7; D is undetermined. Trimming removed 3 bases from V and 4 bases from J, with 13 bases in between. This CDR3 comprises 14 residues. Germline V gene sequence: CDR1 SEHNR, CDR2 FQNEAQ (reference sequence). The CDR3 nucleotides read TGTGCCAGCAGCTTGAGTAGAACCGAATACGAGCAGTACTTC. It encodes CASSLSRTEYEQYF.

The J gene is TRBJ2-1, the V gene TRBV4-3; 7 bases align to TRBD2. This CDR3 has 16 residues. Trimming removed 0 bases from V and 7 bases from J; junction bases left unmatched: 9. Germline CDR1 is LGHNA and CDR2 is YSLEER. The chain's CDR3 is CASSQDFRDYFNEQFF. The DNA for the CDR3 is TGCGCCAGCAGCCAAGACTTCCGGGACTATTTTAATGAGCAGTTCTTC.

The rearrangement joins TRBV28 to TRBJ2-2; TRBD1 matches 8 bases. V lost 0 bases, J lost 1 base, and 4 bases stayed unmatched. The CDR3 is made up of 17 amino acids. The V gene's germline CDR1 is MDHEN and CDR2 SYDVKM. This chain's CDR3 is CASSLWDGTGNTGELFF. The CDR3 DNA is TGTGCCAGCAGTTTATGGGACGGGACAGGGAACACCGGGGAGCTGTTTTTT.